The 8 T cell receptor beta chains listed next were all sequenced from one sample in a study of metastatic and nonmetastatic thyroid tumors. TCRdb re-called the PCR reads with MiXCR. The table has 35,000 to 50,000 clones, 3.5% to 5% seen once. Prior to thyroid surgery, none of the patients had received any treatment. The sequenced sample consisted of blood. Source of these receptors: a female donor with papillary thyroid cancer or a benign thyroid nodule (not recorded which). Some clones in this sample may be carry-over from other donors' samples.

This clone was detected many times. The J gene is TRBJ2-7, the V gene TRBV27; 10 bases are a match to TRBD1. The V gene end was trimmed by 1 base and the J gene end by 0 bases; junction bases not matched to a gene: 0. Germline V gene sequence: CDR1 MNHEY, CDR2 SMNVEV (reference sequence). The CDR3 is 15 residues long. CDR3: CASSLWTGGSYEQYF. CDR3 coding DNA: TGTGCCAGCAGTTTATGGACAGGGGGCTCCTACGAGCAGTACTTC.

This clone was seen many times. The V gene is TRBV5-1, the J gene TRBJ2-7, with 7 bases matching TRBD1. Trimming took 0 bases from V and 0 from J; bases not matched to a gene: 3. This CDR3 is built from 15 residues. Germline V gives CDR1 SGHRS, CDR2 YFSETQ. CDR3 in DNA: TGCGCCAGCAGCTTGGAAGGGGGCGCCTCCTACGAGCAGTACTTC. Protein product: CASSLEGGASYEQYF.

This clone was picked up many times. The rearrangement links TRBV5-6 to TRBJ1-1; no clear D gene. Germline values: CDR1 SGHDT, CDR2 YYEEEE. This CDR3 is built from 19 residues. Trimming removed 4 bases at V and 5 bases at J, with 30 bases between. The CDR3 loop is CASSGNQWTSQQRRTEAFF. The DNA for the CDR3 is TGTGCCAGCAGCGGAAACCAGTGGACTTCCCAACAACGGAGGACTGAAGCTTTCTTT.

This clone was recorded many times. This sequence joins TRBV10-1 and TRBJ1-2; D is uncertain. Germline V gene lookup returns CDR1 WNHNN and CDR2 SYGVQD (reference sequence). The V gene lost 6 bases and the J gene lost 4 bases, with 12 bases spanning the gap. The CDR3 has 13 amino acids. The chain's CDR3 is CASSEQRTYGYTF. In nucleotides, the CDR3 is TGCGCCAGCAGCGAACAGCGGACCTATGGCTACACCTTC.

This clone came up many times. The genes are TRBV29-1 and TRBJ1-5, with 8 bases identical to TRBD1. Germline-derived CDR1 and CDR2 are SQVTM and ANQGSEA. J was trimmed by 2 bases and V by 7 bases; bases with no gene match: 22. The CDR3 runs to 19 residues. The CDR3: CSAPNAGQGAKFGNQPQHF. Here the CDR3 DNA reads TGCAGCGCCCCAAACGCTGGCCAGGGGGCGAAATTCGGCAATCAGCCCCAGCATTTT.

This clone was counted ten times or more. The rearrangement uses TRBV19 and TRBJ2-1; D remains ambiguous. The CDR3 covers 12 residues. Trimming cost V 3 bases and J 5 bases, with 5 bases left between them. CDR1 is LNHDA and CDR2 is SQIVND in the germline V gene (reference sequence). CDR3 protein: CASSMLHNEQFF. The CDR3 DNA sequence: TGTGCCAGTAGTATGCTACACAATGAGCAGTTCTTC.

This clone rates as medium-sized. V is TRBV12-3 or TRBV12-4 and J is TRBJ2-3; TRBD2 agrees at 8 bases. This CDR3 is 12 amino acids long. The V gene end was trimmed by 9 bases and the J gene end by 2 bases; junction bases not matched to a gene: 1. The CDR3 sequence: CASSGNTDTQYF. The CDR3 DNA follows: TGTGCCAGTAGCGGGAACACAGATACGCAGTATTTT.

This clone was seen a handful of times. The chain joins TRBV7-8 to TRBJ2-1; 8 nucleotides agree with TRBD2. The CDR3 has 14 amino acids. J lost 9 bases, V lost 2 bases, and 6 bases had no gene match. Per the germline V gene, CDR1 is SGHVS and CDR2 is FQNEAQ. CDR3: CASSLRTSIGEQFF. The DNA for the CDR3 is TGTGCCAGCAGCTTACGGACTAGCATAGGTGAGCAGTTCTTC. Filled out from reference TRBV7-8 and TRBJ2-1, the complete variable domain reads GAGVSQSPRYKVAKRGQDVALRCDPISGHVSLFWYQQALGQGPEFLTYFQNEAQLDKSGLPSDRFFAERPEGSVSTLKIQRTQQEDSAVYLCASSLRTSIGEQFFGPGTRLTVL.